A single T cell receptor beta chain is shown here with its context. Trimming left V 3 bases short and J 1 base short, with 12 bases between. The CDR3 runs 15 residues. Per germline, CDR1 WSHSY and CDR2 SAAADI. Time point given: peripheral blood 6 weeks after treatment start. The sample comes from a study of PD-L1 blockade in urothelial cancer. Across the study: Median blood clonality was around 0.08, with 86,000 or so unique TCRs.

Profiling relied on immunoSEQ multiplex PCR, and the TCRdb table lists in-frame clones only, not all of them. The data contain about 43,000 clones, under 90% of them singletons. This sequence was found in a man in his 60s with urothelial cancer. Sequencing used PBMCs, obtained around atezolizumab (anti-PD-L1) treatment. The chain couples TRBV10-2 to TRBJ1-1; D remains unclear. CDR3: CASSDGRVGNTEAFF. The CDR3, as DNA: TGCGCCAGCAGTGACGGGAGGGTAGGGAACACTGAAGCTTTCTTT.